The rows below give T cell receptor beta chains drawn from one sample of a study of blood T cell repertoires in COVID-19. Clones were read by immunoSEQ multiplex PCR, and TCRdb kept only the in-frame ones, dropping some. Seen here are tens of thousands of clones, 88% observed once, and the top ten hold 2% to 2.5%. Input material: peripheral blood. The receptors stem from a human donor in a cohort sampled during active COVID-19. Each CDR3 is given without its conserved first and last residue. The D gene is left open where the match is weak.

v_gene	j_gene	d_gene	CDR3aa
TRBV7-2	TRBJ2-1	TRBD1	ASSAQLGQGFNEQF
TRBV3-1/TRBV3-2	TRBJ1-1	TRBD1	ASSDRVGLTEAF
TRBV27	TRBJ2-7	TRBD2	ASRVGRLAGVNEQY
TRBV5-1	TRBJ1-1	-	ASSPWGQGDTEAF
TRBV7-9	TRBJ2-3	-	ASSLGLSTDTQY
TRBV24-1	TRBJ2-3	-	ATAGDTQY
TRBV9	TRBJ2-1	-	ASSVVGTIGSEQF
TRBV5-1	TRBJ2-6	-	ASKMGGGANVLT
TRBV4-1	TRBJ2-3	TRBD2	ASSQVLMSGGASLDTQY
TRBV30	TRBJ2-1	-	AWTDTGTSLHNEQF
TRBV19	TRBJ1-5	-	ASTHTGSSNQPQH
TRBV30	TRBJ2-5	-	ACLSGETQY
TRBV5-1	TRBJ2-3	TRBD2	ASSPGGGGVTDTQY
TRBV10-3	TRBJ2-7	TRBD1	AISGRQGGHEQY
TRBV28	TRBJ2-7	TRBD1	ASSFGGQGNPYEQY
TRBV7-9	TRBJ2-3	TRBD2	ASSFPGGDTQY
TRBV5-1	TRBJ1-6	TRBD1	ASSPGQGSYNSPLH
TRBV28	TRBJ1-4	-	ASRFRGTNEKLF
TRBV5-1	TRBJ1-2	-	ASSLELANYGYT
TRBV5-1	TRBJ1-2	-	ASSRGGPNYGYT
TRBV19	TRBJ2-7	TRBD2	ASSMGLADSYEQY
TRBV6-4	TRBJ2-7	TRBD2	ASSEGSGSDEQY
TRBV18	TRBJ2-7	TRBD1	ASSPGQGVSYEQY
TRBV29-1	TRBJ1-2	-	SVEFFGGEGYT
TRBV2	TRBJ1-2	TRBD1	ASLARTGTNYGYT
TRBV7-9	TRBJ2-1	TRBD2	ASSLGSSGGEQF
TRBV4-1	TRBJ1-4	TRBD1	ASSARDSANEKLF
TRBV28	TRBJ2-1	-	ASSLAGRGSYNEQF
TRBV5-1	TRBJ1-2	-	ASSSPREGRNYGYT
TRBV6-4	TRBJ1-1	-	ASRRTDYTEAF
TRBV7-2	TRBJ2-5	TRBD1	ASSFGQGQGTQY
TRBV30	TRBJ1-2	-	AWTRNYGYT
TRBV7-9	TRBJ1-4	-	ASSLYYEKLF
TRBV7-9	TRBJ1-2	TRBD1	ASSPMGQGGGYT
TRBV6-6	TRBJ1-3	-	ASTETGRNTIY
TRBV6-5	TRBJ2-7	TRBD2	ASSREAGVYEQY
TRBV19	TRBJ1-2	-	ASSMIPGPGDYGYT
TRBV4-1	TRBJ1-5	TRBD1	ASSTGTGGIGSQH
TRBV7-3	TRBJ2-2	-	ASSSTRTGELF
TRBV4-2	TRBJ2-7	-	ASSQEGSVSSYEQY
TRBV25-1	TRBJ1-2	-	ASSDTGRAYGYT
TRBV28	TRBJ1-1	TRBD1	ASLGAPAGGTEAF
TRBV28	TRBJ2-6	TRBD2	ASWTSGGAGANVLT
TRBV6-5	TRBJ2-7	TRBD2	ASIGLAGRAGEQY
TRBV30	TRBJ2-1	TRBD2	AWSEGLAGNEQF
TRBV5-6	TRBJ1-1	-	ASSKERVRGTEAF
TRBV6-5	TRBJ2-7	TRBD1	ASGTGVTYEQY
TRBV19	TRBJ2-2	TRBD2	ATGTSGRDGELF
TRBV11-2	TRBJ1-3	-	ASLGGNTIY
TRBV30	TRBJ1-1	TRBD1	AWSFGTANTEAF
TRBV29-1	TRBJ2-2	-	SVGPTGSNTGELF
TRBV28	TRBJ2-1	-	ASSPGNNRHNEQF